This TCR beta chain appears in the sequencing data of a study of blood T cell repertoires in COVID-19. For the study at large: Acute and convalescent COVID-19 samples came from the United States, Italy and Spain. The analysed material was cDNA or gDNA that came from T cells, B-cell-depleted T cells, or PBMCs.

This CDR3 has 12 residues. Trimming shortened V by 8 bases and J by 3 bases, and 10 bases separated the two germline ends. Germline V gene sequence: CDR1 LNHDA, CDR2 SQIVND (reference sequence). As handled by the study authors: Using reference gene primer amplification, nucleated cell counts were estimated. Method: immunoSEQ multiplex PCR; TCRdb's copy keeps in-frame clones and lacks some. That table gives V, J and clone size, and the DNA gave D and trimming. The data show about 62,000 clones, roughly 80% seen once. V gene TRBV19 combines with J gene TRBJ1-2; D might be TRBD1 (6 bases). The origin of this receptor is an elderly woman with active or convalescent COVID-19. The specimen was peripheral blood. The CDR3 sequence: CASSKGDYGYTF. In DNA, the CDR3 is TGTGCCAGTTCGAAGGGGGACTATGGCTACACCTTC.